These 27 T cell receptor beta chains share one sample of origin, sequenced in a study of T cells in women clearing cervical HPV infection. The table came from immunoSEQ multiplex PCR; TCRdb's copy has only in-frame clones and leaves some out. The sample holds approximately 18,000 clones. What was sequenced was blood buffy coat. The receptor source for this set is a woman aged 18 to 75 with a cervical HPV16 infection that either progressed to CIN3+ or cleared (not recorded which).

A remark on this clone: The read is 3 residues too short to cover the CDR3 end, so that end is filled in from the germline J gene. This rearrangement joins TRBV7-6 to TRBJ1-2; weak D call: TRBD1 (6 bases). The CDR3 covers 17 residues. Germline V gene sequence: CDR1 SGHVS, CDR2 FNYEAQ. The CDR3 is CASSFSRGALGTDTYTF. The sequenced part of the CDR3 DNA is TGTGCCAGCAGCTTTAGTCGGGGGGCCCTCGGCACAGATACC.

Worth noting for this clone: The read ends 3 residues shy of where the CDR3 ends; the end is completed using the germline J gene. The V gene is TRBV28, the J gene TRBJ2-5; tentatively, D is TRBD1 (6 bases). The V gene's germline CDR1 is MDHEN and CDR2 SYDVKM. There are 14 residues in the CDR3. V was shortened by 4 bases and J by 4 bases, with 13 bases between the two germline ends. The CDR3 loop reads CASSSHRDPETQYF. Partial CDR3 DNA: TGTGCCAGCAGTTCCCACAGGGATCCAGAGACC.

The CDR3: CASSSQGFGQPQYF. The sequenced CDR3 bases are TGTGCCAGCAGCTCACAGGGTTTTGGTCAGCCG. The gene calls are TRBV7-2 and TRBJ2-3, with D perhaps matching TRBD1 (6 bases). Coverage ceases 3 residues before the CDR3 finishes, and the germline J gene fills in the end. CDR1 and CDR2 (germline): SGHTA, FQGNSA. The CDR3 sequence is 14 residues long.

With respect to this clone: The read falls 3 residues short of the CDR3 end, and the missing part is taken from the germline J gene. J is TRBJ2-3 and V is TRBV18, with D uncertain. Germline-derived CDR1 and CDR2 are KGHSH and LQKENI. This CDR3 spans 15 amino acids. CDR3 in amino acids: CASSPYVKQQETQYF. The CDR3 DNA, read in part, is TGTGCCAGCTCACCATATGTTAAACAGCAAGAGACG.

About this clone itself: Coverage ceases 3 residues before the CDR3 finishes, and the germline J gene fills in the end. This sequence joins TRBV6-1 and TRBJ1-2; TRBD1 might be the D (5 bases). CDR1 and CDR2 (germline): MNHNS, SASEGT. The CDR3 runs 14 residues. CDR3 loop: CASSEGGHSYDYTF. Incomplete CDR3 DNA: TGTGCCAGCAGTGAAGGGGGCCACTCCTACGAC.

A word on this clone: The read halts 3 residues ahead of the CDR3 end, with the missing end drawn from the germline J gene. This sequence joins TRBV5-1 and TRBJ2-2; 9 bases fit TRBD2. J gave up 1 base and V 6 bases, and 7 bases lay outside the gene matches. This CDR3 comprises 16 residues. The germline V gene encodes CDR1 SGHRS and CDR2 YFSETQ. CDR3 sequence: CASKPISGGNTGELFF. Partial CDR3 DNA: TGCGCCAGCAAACCCATTAGCGGGGGGAACACCGGGGAG.

In regard to this clone: The read ends 3 residues shy of where the CDR3 ends; the end is completed using the germline J gene. The chain links TRBV19 to TRBJ1-5; 7 nucleotides agree with TRBD1. This CDR3 is 19 amino acids long. In germline, CDR1 is LNHDA, CDR2 SQIVND (reference sequence). Unmatched junction bases numbered 16, after V lost 4 bases and J lost 1 base. The CDR3 bases that were read are TGTGCCAGTAGTAACGACCTCTTCACAGGGGCGATGAGCAATCAGCCC. Translation gives CASSNDLFTGAMSNQP. The entire CDR3 protein reads CASSNDLFTGAMSNQPQHF. Looking up the rest from reference TRBV19 and TRBJ1-5 gives the full variable domain: DGGITQSPKYLFRKEGQNVTLSCEQNLNHDAMYWYRQDPGQGLRLIYYSQIVNDFQKGDIAEGYSVSREKKESFPLTVTSAQKNPTAFYLCASSNDLFTGAMSNQPQHFGDGTRLSIL.

With respect to this clone: Read coverage stops 3 residues before the CDR3 terminus; the germline J gene supplies the remainder. This sequence joins TRBV5-3 and TRBJ1-5; a possible D gene is TRBD1 (6 bases). TRBV5-3 counts as an open reading frame of uncertain function. V lost 5 bases and J 2 bases, leaving 11 bases between the germline ends. The CDR3 is 14 amino acids. The CDR3 region is CARRYRDGNQPQHF. Partial CDR3 DNA: TGTGCCAGAAGATACAGGGACGGCAATCAGCCC.

Details on this clone: The CDR3 end lies 3 residues beyond the end of the read and is filled in from the germline J gene. The gene calls are TRBV7-9 and TRBJ2-3; weak D call: TRBD1 (5 bases). Per the germline V gene, CDR1 is SEHNR and CDR2 is FQNEAQ (reference sequence). The CDR3 is 13 amino acids. CDR3 region: CASSKGLDQPQYF. The DNA read from the CDR3 is TGTGCCAGCAGCAAGGGGTTGGATCAGCCG.

Comments on this clone: The CDR3 goes on 3 residues after the read ends, and that part is filled in from the germline J gene. V gene TRBV30 combines with J gene TRBJ1-1; no clear D gene. V lost 3 bases and J lost 3, with 23 bases in between. Germline V CDR1 and CDR2: GTSNPN, SVGIG (reference sequence). The CDR3 is 17 amino acids. CDR3 DNA (partial): TGTGCCTGGAGAGACTACCCCCCCGGTTTGCCGGACACTGAA. Translation gives CAWRDYPPGLPDTE. From start to end, the CDR3 is CAWRDYPPGLPDTEAFF. Full variable domain (rest looked up from reference TRBV30 and TRBJ1-1): SQTIHQWPATLVQPVGSPLSLECTVEGTSNPNLYWYRQAAGRGLQLLFYSVGIGQISSEVPQNLSASRPQDRQFILSSKKLLLSDSGFYLCAWRDYPPGLPDTEAFFGQGTRLTVV.

On this clone: The CDR3 end falls 3 residues outside the read, so it is completed with the germline J gene. This chain connects TRBV2 to TRBJ2-1; TRBD2 agrees at 12 bases. Trimming removed 8 bases from V and 0 bases from J; junction bases left unmatched: 8. The CDR3 extends over 17 amino acids. The germline V gene has CDR1 SNHLY and CDR2 FYNNEI. CDR3 DNA (partial): TGTGCCAGCCGCTGGACTAGCGGGGCGAGCTCCTACAATGAG. Protein product: CASRWTSGASSYNE. The entire CDR3 protein is CASRWTSGASSYNEQFF.

Turning to this clone: The read ends 3 residues early relative to the CDR3; the germline J gene fills the gap. The chain couples TRBV7-9 to TRBJ1-1, with unresolved D. The CDR3 length is 14 residues. CDR1 and CDR2 from the germline V gene are SEHNR and FQNEAQ (reference sequence). Incomplete CDR3 DNA: TGTGCCAGCAGCTCCCTCTCAAGCTCCTACGAG. This codes for CASSSLSSSYE. The whole CDR3 sequence is CASSSLSSSYEAFF.

Note on this clone: The read falls 3 residues short of the CDR3 end, and the missing part is taken from the germline J gene. V gene TRBV7-3 combines with J gene TRBJ2-2, with D possibly being TRBD1 (6 bases). Germline V gene sequence: CDR1 SGHTA, CDR2 FQGTGA. The CDR3 covers 16 residues. V shed 0 bases and J shed 4 bases, with 12 bases lying between them. Here the CDR3 reads CASSLTQGIATGELFF. The sequenced CDR3 bases are TGTGCCAGCAGCTTAACACAGGGTATCGCCACCGGGGAG.

CDR3 sequence reads: CASTNNQETQYF. The CDR3 bases that were read are TGCGCCAGCACAAACAACCAAGAGACC. The genes are TRBV10-2 and TRBJ2-5; no clear D. The read comes to an end 3 residues before the CDR3 does, leaving the germline J gene to fill in the end. Trimming took 7 bases from V and 0 from J, leaving 6 bases between them. CDR3 length: 12 amino acids. Germline CDR1 and CDR2: WSHSY and SAAADI.

Regarding this clone: The read falls 3 residues short of the CDR3 end, and the missing part is taken from the germline J gene. The chain recombines TRBV3-1 (or the pseudogene TRBV3-2) with TRBJ2-1, with D possibly TRBD2 on 6 matching bases. Germline CDR1 is LGHDT and CDR2 is YNNKEL (reference sequence). The V gene lost 0 bases and the J gene lost 7 bases, with 19 bases spanning the gap. This CDR3 region has 17 residues. CDR3 DNA, as far as it was read: TGTGCCAGCAGCCAAGATAGTAGGCGGGATTTCAAAAATGAG. Amino acid sequence: CASSQDSRRDFKNE. The complete CDR3 protein is CASSQDSRRDFKNEQFF.

Points on this clone: The read ends 3 residues shy of where the CDR3 ends; the end is completed using the germline J gene. V gene TRBV24-1 combines with J gene TRBJ2-3, with a weak D call TRBD2 (7 bases). Per germline, CDR1 KGHDR and CDR2 SFDVKD. Trimming shortened V by 5 bases and J by 1 base, and 15 bases separated the two germline ends. This CDR3 region has 16 residues. The CDR3 loop is CATSGVGGGGTDTQYF. Partial CDR3 DNA: TGTGCCACCAGTGGGGTGGGAGGGGGGGGCACAGATACG.

The CDR3 loop reads CSATYRDTDTQYF. CDR3 DNA (partial): TGCAGTGCTACCTACAGGGACACAGATACG. The chain carries TRBV20-1 and TRBJ2-3; weak D call: TRBD1 (6 bases). Coverage ceases 3 residues before the CDR3 finishes, and the germline J gene fills in the end. Germline V CDR1 and CDR2: DFQATT, SNEGSKA (reference sequence). The CDR3 has 13 amino acids. Trimming cost V 4 bases and J 2 bases, with 10 bases left between them.

Turning to this clone: The read terminates 3 residues ahead of where the CDR3 ends, so the germline J gene completes it. The V call is TRBV6-2 or TRBV6-3, the J call TRBJ2-7; 8 bases match TRBD2. The germline V gene encodes CDR1 MNHEY and CDR2 SVGEGT. This CDR3 has 16 residues. Losses at the gene ends were 5 bases for V and 3 bases for J; bases not matched to a gene: 12. Incomplete CDR3 DNA: TGTGCCAGCAGTGACCCTGGACGGGGGGGCCGCTACGAG. Amino acid sequence: CASSDPGRGGRYE. The whole CDR3 sequence reads CASSDPGRGGRYEQYF.

With respect to this clone: The sequence runs out 3 residues before the end of the CDR3; the remainder is reconstructed from the germline J gene. V is TRBV18 and J is TRBJ2-5; TRBD2 aligns across 8 bases. Germline V gives CDR1 KGHSH, CDR2 LQKENI. J was trimmed by 2 bases and V by 2 bases; bases with no gene match: 13. The CDR3 runs to 18 residues. Here the CDR3 reads CASSPLGRAGARQETQYF. The CDR3 bases that were read are TGTGCCAGCTCACCATTGGGGAGAGCGGGGGCCCGACAAGAGACC.

Points on this clone: The CDR3 extends 3 residues past the end of the read, so its final part is completed from the germline J gene. The J gene is TRBJ2-1, the V gene TRBV19; D not certain. V lost 0 bases, J lost 6 bases, and 9 bases lay in between. Per germline, CDR1 LNHDA and CDR2 SQIVND (reference sequence). There are 14 residues in the CDR3. The DNA read from the CDR3 is TGTGCCAGTAGTATAGATCCCTCTCTCAATGAG. It translates to CASSIDPSLNE. The CDR3 in full is CASSIDPSLNEQFF.

Note on this clone: An end of the junction does not agree with germline; a read error may underlie this. The read terminates 3 residues ahead of where the CDR3 ends, so the germline J gene completes it. The genes are TRBV4-2 and TRBJ1-2; no reliable D call. Germline V gives CDR1 LGHNA, CDR2 YNFKEQ. CDR3 length: 14 amino acids. The CDR3 loop reads CASSQDRSRGGYTF. The sequenced part of the CDR3 DNA is TGCGCCAGCAGCCAAGATCGGTCCCGCGGGGGC.

On this clone: The CDR3 is cut off 3 residues early in the read; its end comes from the germline J gene. V usage is TRBV29-1 and J usage is TRBJ2-5; D perhaps matches TRBD2 (7 bases). Germline CDR1 and CDR2: SQVTM and ANQGSEA. The CDR3 is 12 residues long. Deletions cut 4 bases from V and 6 bases from J, with 12 bases between. CDR3 DNA (partial): TGCAGCGTTGTCCGGGGGGACAAGACC. This sequence encodes CSVVRGDKT. The CDR3 in its entirety is CSVVRGDKTQYF.

Details on this clone: Read sequence stops 3 residues before the CDR3 end, and the germline J gene provides the missing end. The rearrangement joins TRBV28 to TRBJ1-5; D not resolved. CDR1 and CDR2 (germline): MDHEN, SYDVKM. The CDR3 contains 14 residues. Trimming shortened V by 5 bases and J by 9 bases, and 17 bases separated the two germline ends. CDR3 DNA, as far as it was read: TGTGCCAGCAGTCCACCTGGGCTCGTGGGGCCC. It codes for CASSPPGLVGP. The CDR3 reads in full as CASSPPGLVGPQHF. The full variable domain, with the rest looked up from reference TRBV28 and TRBJ1-5, is DVKVTQSSRYLVKRTGEKVFLECVQDMDHENMFWYRQDPGLGLRLIYFSYDVKMKEKGDIPEGYSVSREKKERFSLILESASTNQTSMYLCASSPPGLVGPQHFGDGTRLSIL.

Of note for this clone: The sequence runs out 3 residues before the end of the CDR3; the remainder is reconstructed from the germline J gene. J is TRBJ1-1 and V is TRBV19; D uncertain. The CDR3 spans 16 residues. Germline V gives CDR1 LNHDA, CDR2 SQIVND (reference sequence). V lost 6 bases to trimming and J lost 3 bases, with 20 bases between them. CDR3: CASSTLWTGRDTEAFF. CDR3 bases read: TGTGCCAGTAGCACATTGTGGACGGGGAGGGACACTGAA.

About this clone itself: The read halts 3 residues ahead of the CDR3 end, with the missing end drawn from the germline J gene. The rearrangement links TRBV6-2 or TRBV6-3 to TRBJ2-5; a weak D match, TRBD1 (5 bases). Germline CDR1 reads MNHEY; CDR2 reads SVGEGT. The CDR3 consists of 14 residues. Incomplete CDR3 DNA: TGTGCCAGCAGCTCGGGTCGTCCGACAGTAACC. This encodes CASSSGRPTVT. The entire CDR3 protein is CASSSGRPTVTQYF.

Details on this clone: The read ends 3 residues shy of where the CDR3 ends; the end is completed using the germline J gene. The chain joins TRBV29-1 to TRBJ2-2; 9 bases are shared with TRBD1. Germline V gene data show CDR1 as SQVTM and CDR2 as ANQGSEA. The CDR3 has 13 amino acids. The CDR3 sequence: CSAGTGRGEKLFF. The sequenced part of the CDR3 DNA is TGCAGCGCCGGGACAGGGAGGGGTGAAAAG.

As for this clone: Read data end 3 residues before the CDR3 end; the end is taken from the germline J gene. The chain employs TRBV7-2 and TRBJ2-2; 7 positions agree with TRBD2. Trimming cost V 3 bases and J 3 bases; bases outside gene matches: 4. Germline V gene data show CDR1 as SGHTA and CDR2 as FQGNSA. The CDR3 covers 15 residues. The chain's CDR3 is CASSLGLTYTGELFF. CDR3 DNA (partial): TGTGCCAGCAGCTTGGGACTAACATACACCGGGGAG. The full variable domain, rest sourced from reference TRBV7-2 and TRBJ2-2, is GAGVSQSPSNKVTEKGKDVELRCDPISGHTALYWYRQSLGQGLEFLIYFQGNSAPDKSGLPSDRFSAERTGGSVSTLTIQRTQQEDSAVYLCASSLGLTYTGELFFGEGSRLTVL.